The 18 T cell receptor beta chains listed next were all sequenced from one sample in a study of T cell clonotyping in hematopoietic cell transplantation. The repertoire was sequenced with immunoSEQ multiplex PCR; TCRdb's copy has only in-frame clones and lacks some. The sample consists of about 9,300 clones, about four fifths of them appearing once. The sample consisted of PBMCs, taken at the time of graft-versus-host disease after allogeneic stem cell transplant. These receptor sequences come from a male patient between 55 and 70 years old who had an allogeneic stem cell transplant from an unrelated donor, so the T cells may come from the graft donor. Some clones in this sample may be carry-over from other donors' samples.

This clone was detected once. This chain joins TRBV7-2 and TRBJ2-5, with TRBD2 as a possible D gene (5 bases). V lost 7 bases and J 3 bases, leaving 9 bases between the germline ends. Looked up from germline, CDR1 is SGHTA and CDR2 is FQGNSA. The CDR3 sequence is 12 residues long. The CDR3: CASTDGEETQYF. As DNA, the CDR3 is TGTGCCAGCACCGACGGGGAAGAGACCCAGTACTTC.

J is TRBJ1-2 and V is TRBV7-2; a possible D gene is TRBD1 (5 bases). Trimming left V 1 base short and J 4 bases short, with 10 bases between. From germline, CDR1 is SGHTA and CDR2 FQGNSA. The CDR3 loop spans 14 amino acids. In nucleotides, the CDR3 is TGTGCCAGCAGCTTAGTTCGCGACAGCTATGGCTACACCTTC. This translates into CASSLVRDSYGYTF.

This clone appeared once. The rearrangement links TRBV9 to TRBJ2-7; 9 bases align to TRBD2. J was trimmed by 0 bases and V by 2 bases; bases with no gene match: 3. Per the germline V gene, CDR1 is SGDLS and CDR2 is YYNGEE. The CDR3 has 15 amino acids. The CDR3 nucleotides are TGTGCCAGCAGCGTTTTAGCGGGGGCCTCCTACGAGCAGTACTTC. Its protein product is CASSVLAGASYEQYF.

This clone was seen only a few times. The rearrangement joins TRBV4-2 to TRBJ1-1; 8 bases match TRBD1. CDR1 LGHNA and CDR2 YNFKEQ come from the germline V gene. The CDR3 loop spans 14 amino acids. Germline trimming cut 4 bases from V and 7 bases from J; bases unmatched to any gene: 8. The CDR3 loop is CASSLAGGRDEAFF. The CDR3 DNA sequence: TGTGCCAGCAGCCTGGCAGGGGGCAGGGATGAAGCTTTCTTT.

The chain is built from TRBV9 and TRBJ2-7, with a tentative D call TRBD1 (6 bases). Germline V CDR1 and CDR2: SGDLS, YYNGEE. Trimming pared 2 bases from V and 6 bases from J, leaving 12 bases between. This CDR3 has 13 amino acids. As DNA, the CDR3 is TGTGCCAGCAGCGTCGTAGGGGGAAGCGAGCAGTACTTC. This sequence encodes CASSVVGGSEQYF.

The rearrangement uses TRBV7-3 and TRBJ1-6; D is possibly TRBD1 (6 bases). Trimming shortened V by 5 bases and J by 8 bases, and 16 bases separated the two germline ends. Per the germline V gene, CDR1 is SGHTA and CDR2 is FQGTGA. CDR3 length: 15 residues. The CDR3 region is CASSAQGGTHSPLHF. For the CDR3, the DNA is TGTGCCAGCAGCGCACAAGGAGGGACACATTCACCCCTCCACTTT.

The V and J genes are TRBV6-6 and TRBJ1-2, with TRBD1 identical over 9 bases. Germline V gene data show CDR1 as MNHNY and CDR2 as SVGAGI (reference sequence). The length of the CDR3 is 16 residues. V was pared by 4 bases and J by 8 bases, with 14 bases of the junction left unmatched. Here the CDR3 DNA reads TGTGCCAGCAGTTCCCGGACAGGGGACGCTATTCGGGGCTACACCTTC. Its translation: CASSSRTGDAIRGYTF.

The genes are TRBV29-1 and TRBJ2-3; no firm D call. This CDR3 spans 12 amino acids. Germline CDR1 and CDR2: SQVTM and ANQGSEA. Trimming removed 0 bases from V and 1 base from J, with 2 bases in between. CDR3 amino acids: CSVEERTDTQYF. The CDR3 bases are TGCAGCGTTGAAGAACGCACAGATACGCAGTATTTT.

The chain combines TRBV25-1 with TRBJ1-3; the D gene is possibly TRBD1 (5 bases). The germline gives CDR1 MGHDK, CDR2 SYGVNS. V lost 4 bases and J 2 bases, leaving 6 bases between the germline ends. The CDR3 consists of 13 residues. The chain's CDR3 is CASSATAGNTIYF. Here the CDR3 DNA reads TGTGCCAGCAGTGCGACAGCTGGAAACACCATATATTTT.

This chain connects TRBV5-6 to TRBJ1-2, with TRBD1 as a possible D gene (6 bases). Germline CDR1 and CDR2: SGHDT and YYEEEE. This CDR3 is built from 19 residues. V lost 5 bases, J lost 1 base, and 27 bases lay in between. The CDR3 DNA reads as TGTGCCAGCAGACTCTGGAGTGAGGGTTTTCGGGACAATAACTATGGCTACACCTTC. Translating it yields CASRLWSEGFRDNNYGYTF.

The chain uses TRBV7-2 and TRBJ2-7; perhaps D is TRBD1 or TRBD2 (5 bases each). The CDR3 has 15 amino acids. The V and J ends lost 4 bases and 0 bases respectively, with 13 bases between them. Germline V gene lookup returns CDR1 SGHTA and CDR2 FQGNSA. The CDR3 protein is CASSSTPGSSYEQYF. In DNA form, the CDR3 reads TGTGCCAGCAGCTCCACTCCAGGGAGCTCCTACGAGCAGTACTTC.

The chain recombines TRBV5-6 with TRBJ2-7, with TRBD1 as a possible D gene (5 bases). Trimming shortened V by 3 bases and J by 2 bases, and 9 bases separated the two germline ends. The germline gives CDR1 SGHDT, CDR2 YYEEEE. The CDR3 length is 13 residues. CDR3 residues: CASSWGIAYEQYF. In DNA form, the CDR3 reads TGTGCCAGCAGCTGGGGCATTGCCTACGAGCAGTACTTC.

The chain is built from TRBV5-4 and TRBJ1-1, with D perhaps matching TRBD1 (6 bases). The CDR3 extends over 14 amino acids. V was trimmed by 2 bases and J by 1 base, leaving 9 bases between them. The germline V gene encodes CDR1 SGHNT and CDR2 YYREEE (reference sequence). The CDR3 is CASSFGGPNTEAFF. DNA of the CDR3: TGTGCCAGCAGCTTCGGGGGGCCGAACACTGAAGCTTTCTTT.

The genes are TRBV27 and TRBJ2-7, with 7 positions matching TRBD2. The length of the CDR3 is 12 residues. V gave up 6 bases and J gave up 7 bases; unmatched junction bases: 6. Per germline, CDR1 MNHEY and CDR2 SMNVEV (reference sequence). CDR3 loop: CASSRLAGEQYF. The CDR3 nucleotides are TGTGCCAGCAGCAGACTAGCTGGTGAGCAGTACTTC.

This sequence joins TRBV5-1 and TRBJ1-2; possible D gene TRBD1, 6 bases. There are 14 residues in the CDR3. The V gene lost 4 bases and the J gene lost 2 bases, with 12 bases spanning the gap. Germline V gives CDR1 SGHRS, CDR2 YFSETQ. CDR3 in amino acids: CASSPGQPNYGYTF. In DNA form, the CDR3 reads TGCGCCAGCAGCCCCGGACAGCCCAACTATGGCTACACCTTC. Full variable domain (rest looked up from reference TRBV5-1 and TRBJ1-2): KAGVTQTPRYLIKTRGQQVTLSCSPISGHRSVSWYQQTPGQGLQFLFEYFSETQRNKGNFPGRFSGRQFSNSRSEMNVSTLELGDSALYLCASSPGQPNYGYTFGSGTRLTVV.

The CDR3 DNA sequence: TGTGCCAGCAGTTACCCCGTGGAGAGGGAGCTGTTTTTT. This translates into CASSYPVERELFF. The V and J genes are TRBV6-6 and TRBJ2-2; D is unclear. The V gene's germline CDR1 is MNHNY and CDR2 SVGAGI (reference sequence). V was shortened by 2 bases and J by 9 bases, with 10 bases between the two germline ends. The CDR3 covers 13 residues.

CDR3 coding DNA: TGTGCCAGCAGTGACTCAGGGGGCTCGGGCACAGATACGCAGTATTTT. Protein sequence: CASSDSGGSGTDTQYF. The chain uses TRBV6-4 and TRBJ2-3; TRBD1 matches 7 bases. Looked up from germline, CDR1 is MRHNA and CDR2 is SNTAGT. V was pared by 0 bases and J by 1 base, with 4 bases of the junction left unmatched. The CDR3 has 16 amino acids.

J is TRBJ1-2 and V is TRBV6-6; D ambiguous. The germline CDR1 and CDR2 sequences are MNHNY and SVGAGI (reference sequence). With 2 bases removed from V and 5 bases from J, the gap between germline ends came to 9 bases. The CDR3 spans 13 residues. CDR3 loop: CASSYGTSYGYTF. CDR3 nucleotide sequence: TGTGCCAGCAGTTACGGCACCTCATATGGCTACACCTTC.